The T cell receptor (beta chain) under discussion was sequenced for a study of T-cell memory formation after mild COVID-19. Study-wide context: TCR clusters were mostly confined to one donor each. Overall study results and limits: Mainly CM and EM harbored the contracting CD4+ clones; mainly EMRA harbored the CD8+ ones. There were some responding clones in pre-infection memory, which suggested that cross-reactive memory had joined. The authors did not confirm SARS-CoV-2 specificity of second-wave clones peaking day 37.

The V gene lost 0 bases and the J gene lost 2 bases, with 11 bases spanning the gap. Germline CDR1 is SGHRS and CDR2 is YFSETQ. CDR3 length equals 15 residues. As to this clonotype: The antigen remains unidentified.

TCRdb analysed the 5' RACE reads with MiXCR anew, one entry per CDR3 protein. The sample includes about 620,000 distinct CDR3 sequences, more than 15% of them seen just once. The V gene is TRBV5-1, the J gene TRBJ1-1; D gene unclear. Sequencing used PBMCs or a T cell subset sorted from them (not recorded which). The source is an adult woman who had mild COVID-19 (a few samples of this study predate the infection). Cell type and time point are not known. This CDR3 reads CASSLDSPFNTEAFF. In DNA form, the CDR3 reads TGCGCCAGCAGCTTGGATTCCCCTTTTAACACTGAAGCTTTCTTT.